This TCR beta chain was sequenced in a study of T cell responses to AZD1222 COVID-19 vaccine (dated by TCRdb to the early 2020s). Regarding the complete study: TCR sequencing was performed for 230 to 250 trial participants, of whom 200 to 210 were given two doses of AZD1222 and approximately 26 were given two doses of MenACWY control vaccine. Enrollment into the trials was organized by age into subgroups of 18-55, 56-69 and 70-plus years, and those subgroups contained roughly 150, 30 and 60 TCR-sequenced participants, respectively.

A distance of 16 bases separates the germline ends of V and J, which lose 4 bases and 4 bases respectively. CDR1 and CDR2 are drawn from the germline V gene (reference sequence): LNHDA, SQIVND. Taken from cysteine to phenylalanine, the CDR3 has 15 residues. Only CDR3 DNA is held: 45 bases, read in frame from base 1. The CDR3 regions of human TCRbeta chains were analyzed by immunosequencing. In the authors' own workflow: Repertoire TCRs were matched against a reference library of SARS-CoV-2-specific TCRs generated with the MIRA antigen-specificity platform. Breadth was defined as the fraction of unique TCRs that were SARS-CoV-2-associated. Depth was defined as the fraction of total T cells that were SARS-CoV-2-associated. Each spike-specific TCR was assigned to its reactive spike region and to a CD4 or CD8 class using the MIRA data. Log10-transformed breadth and depth values were compared by one-way ANOVA with Sidak's multiple comparisons tests. Drawn from immuneACCESS, this table holds only the in-frame rearrangements with V and J called that TCRdb kept. Clones are partly lost; checked studies trace under half to an unresolved V gene and leave the rest unexplained. D and trimming were read from the DNA, whereas the V and J calls and clone size are those reported in that table. The sample table records about 84,000 clones; 70% to 90% of these occur just once. About 12% of the sample comes from the top ten.

The time point label corresponds to: about 28 days (+/-7) after the second vaccine dose. AZD1222 recipients with second doses at about 4 weeks or about 12 weeks were pooled, because spike-specific TCR depth and breadth did not differ between schedules. Vaccinee samples came from UK trials COV001 and COV002, including a single-blind randomized controlled phase 2/3 trial of AZD1222 (ChAdOx1 nCoV-19) in healthy adults. Trial participant PBMC samples were collected at day 0 and day 28 after the second dose for TCRbeta chain sequencing. This clone has just one count. This clone's antigen is unknown. Nothing much larger sits one base from this clone, and base qualities are not available. General conclusions and limits of the study: In the small 56-69-year group, the increase in depth fell short of significance, most likely because of low power. CD4 TCRs associated with the vaccine covered the entire spike protein, and the dominant responses were in regions 160-218 and 743-854. A significant rise in spike-specific TCR breadth and depth was observed after two AZD1222 doses relative to day 0 and relative to MenACWY recipients. Most participants were white British and females outnumbered males, and the authors suggested that clonal diversity may have been underestimated. No day 14 peak-response samples were available, so repertoires were characterized only after the peak T cell response. Conclusions about previously exposed vaccinees were limited because only six or seven AZD1222 recipients were SARS-CoV-2 seropositive at baseline. Reportedly, close to half of the unique spike-specific TCRs recognized epitopes lying outside the regions that are mutated in the B.1.351 and B.1.1.7 variants.

Recombination joined TRBV19 with TRBJ1-1; 6 matching bases give a weak D call of TRBD1. The origin of this receptor is an adult who received the AZD1222 COVID-19 vaccine. The sequencing here drew on peripheral blood, taken 28 days after the second AZD1222 dose. The CDR3 region: CASSTKPRGGTEAFF. Here is the DNA: TGTGCCAGTAGTACCAAACCTCGAGGGGGCACTGAAGCTTTCTTT.